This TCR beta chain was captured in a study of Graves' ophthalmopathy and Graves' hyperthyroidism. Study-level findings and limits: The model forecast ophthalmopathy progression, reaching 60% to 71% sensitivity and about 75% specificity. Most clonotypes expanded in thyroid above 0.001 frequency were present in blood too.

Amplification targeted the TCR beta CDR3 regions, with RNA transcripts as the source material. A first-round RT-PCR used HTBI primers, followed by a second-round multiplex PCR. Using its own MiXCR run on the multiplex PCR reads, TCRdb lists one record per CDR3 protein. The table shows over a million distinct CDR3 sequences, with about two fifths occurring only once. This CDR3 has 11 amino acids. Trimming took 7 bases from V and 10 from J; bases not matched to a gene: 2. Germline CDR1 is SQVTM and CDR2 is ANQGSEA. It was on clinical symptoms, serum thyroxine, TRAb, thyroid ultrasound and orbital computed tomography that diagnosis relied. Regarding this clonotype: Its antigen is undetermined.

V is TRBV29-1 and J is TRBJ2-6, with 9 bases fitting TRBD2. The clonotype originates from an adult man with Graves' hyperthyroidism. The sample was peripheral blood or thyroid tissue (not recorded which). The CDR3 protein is CSASGGNVLTF. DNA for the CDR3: TGCAGCGCGAGCGGGGGGAACGTCCTGACTTTC.